This passage covers 29 T cell receptor beta chains from one sample sequenced in a study of CD8 T cells in Susac syndrome. When the RNA was reverse transcribed, random hexamers were used with an input of roughly 0.45 to 1 ug. TCRdb fed the immunoSEQ multiplex PCR reads into MiXCR, producing one record per CDR3 protein. This table has over 300,000 distinct CDR3 sequences, approximately 90% appearing once. The sample consisted of CD4+ T cells from PBMCs. These receptors all come from a human donor with multiple sclerosis.

This rearrangement joins TRBV24-1 to TRBJ2-1, with a possible D match to TRBD2 (6 bases). The CDR3 covers 14 residues. V was shortened by 3 bases and J by 7 bases, with 12 bases between the two germline ends. Germline CDR1 reads KGHDR; CDR2 reads SFDVKD. The DNA for the CDR3 is TGTGCCACCAGTGATGGAGGGCTGAGGAATGAGCAGTTCTTC. This sequence encodes CATSDGGLRNEQFF.

The table lists this clonotype with a count of one. The chain combines TRBV11-2 with TRBJ2-5; unclear D gene. Looked up from germline, CDR1 is SGHAT and CDR2 is FQNNGV. Trimming stripped 5 bases from V and 6 bases from J, with 10 bases between. The CDR3 extends over 12 amino acids. CDR3 bases: TGTGCCAGCAGCGACCTCGGCCAGACCCAGTACTTC. This translates into CASSDLGQTQYF.

The chain carries TRBV9 and TRBJ2-1; 11 bases are a match to TRBD1. Germline lookup yields CDR1 SGDLS and CDR2 YYNGEE. The CDR3 length is 15 residues. The junction had 9 bases not matched to a gene; V was cut back by 4 bases and J by 9 bases. The CDR3 loop is CASSLSGQGVSEQFF. The CDR3 DNA is TGTGCCAGCAGCCTTTCGGGACAGGGGGTGAGTGAGCAGTTCTTC.

The CDR3 region is CASGRDPLNEQFF. The DNA for the CDR3 is TGTGCCAGCGGGCGGGACCCCTTGAATGAGCAGTTCTTC. This chain links TRBV9 with TRBJ2-1, with D perhaps TRBD2 (6 bases). Trimming took 7 bases from V and 7 from J, leaving 15 bases between them. The CDR3 spans 13 residues. From germline, CDR1 is SGDLS and CDR2 YYNGEE. The full variable domain, completed using reference TRBV9 and TRBJ2-1, is DSGVTQTPKHLITATGQRVTLRCSPRSGDLSVYWYQQSLDQGLQFLIQYYNGEERAKGNILERFSAQQFPDLHSELNLSSLELGDSALYFCASGRDPLNEQFFGPGTRLTVL.

The chain is built from TRBV3-1 and TRBJ1-2, with D possibly being TRBD1 (5 bases). The CDR3 consists of 13 residues. V was trimmed by 0 bases and J by 5 bases, leaving 7 bases between them. CDR1 is LGHDT and CDR2 is YNNKEL in the germline V gene (reference sequence). The CDR3 protein is CASSQEGEYGYTF. The CDR3 DNA reads TGTGCCAGCAGCCAAGAGGGGGAGTATGGCTACACCTTC.

This chain connects TRBV6-5 to TRBJ2-2; D may correspond to TRBD1 or TRBD2 (5 bases each). CDR3 length equals 13 residues. Germline lookup yields CDR1 MNHEY and CDR2 SVGAGI. V was shortened by 8 bases and J by 3 bases, with 10 bases between the two germline ends. CDR3 residues: CASLRGDTGELFF. In DNA, the CDR3 is TGTGCCAGCTTGAGGGGCGACACCGGGGAGCTGTTTTTT.

The CDR3 DNA is TGTGCCAGCAGCCGTGGGGGGAAGAGCACCGGGGAGCTGTTTTTT. Its translation is CASSRGGKSTGELFF. The gene calls are TRBV6-5 and TRBJ2-2; the D gene is possibly TRBD2 (6 bases). Germline V CDR1 and CDR2: MNHEY, SVGAGI. With 6 bases removed from V and 4 bases from J, the gap between germline ends came to 15 bases. The CDR3 runs to 15 residues.

This rearrangement joins TRBV5-1 to TRBJ2-1, with TRBD1 matching 7 bases. In germline, CDR1 is SGHRS, CDR2 YFSETQ. Losses at the gene ends were 0 bases for V and 8 bases for J; bases not matched to a gene: 8. There are 15 residues in the CDR3. The CDR3 DNA reads TGCGCCAGCAGCTTGGCGACAGGGTTAGCCGATGAGCAGTTCTTC. This gives the protein CASSLATGLADEQFF.

This clonotype has just one count. The chain combines TRBV6-2 or TRBV6-3 with TRBJ2-5, with 8 nucleotides matching TRBD2. Germline CDR1 reads MNHEY; CDR2 reads SVGEGT. Trimming removed 2 bases from V and 0 bases from J; junction bases left unmatched: 5. The CDR3 sequence is 16 residues long. CDR3 DNA sequence: TGTGCCAGCAGTTACGGAACGGGAGGGTACCAAGAGACCCAGTACTTC. Translation: CASSYGTGGYQETQYF.

This sequence joins TRBV30 and TRBJ1-2; tentative D call: TRBD1 (5 bases). The V gene's germline CDR1 is GTSNPN and CDR2 SVGIG (reference sequence). Trimming took off 0 bases at V and 4 bases at J, with 12 bases between the two ends. The CDR3 runs to 14 residues. The CDR3 DNA reads as TGTGCCTGGAGTGTTGGGGGAACGGGCTATGGCTACACCTTC. Protein product: CAWSVGGTGYGYTF.

V gene TRBV19 combines with J gene TRBJ1-5; TRBD1 is a possible D gene (6 bases). The CDR3 spans 14 residues. Trimming left V 9 bases short and J 3 bases short, with 15 bases between. Germline-derived CDR1 and CDR2 are LNHDA and SQIVND (reference sequence). The CDR3 sequence: CASNSDSTNQPQHF. DNA for the CDR3: TGTGCCAGCAACTCGGACAGCACCAATCAGCCCCAGCATTTT.

This clonotype occurred once. V usage is TRBV29-1 and J usage is TRBJ1-1; D unclear. The germline V gene encodes CDR1 SQVTM and CDR2 ANQGSEA. V lost 6 bases and J 1 base, leaving 12 bases between the germline ends. The CDR3 totals 13 residues. CDR3 DNA sequence: TGCAGCGTGGAGCCGCGCCCGAACACTGAAGCTTTCTTT. Protein: CSVEPRPNTEAFF.

The chain carries TRBV20-1 and TRBJ2-7; the D gene is possibly TRBD2 (5 bases). Germline CDR1 and CDR2: DFQATT and SNEGSKA (reference sequence). Trimming took off 2 bases at V and 3 bases at J, with 11 bases between the two ends. This CDR3 region has 13 residues. Here the CDR3 reads CSARKASLYEQYF. In DNA form, the CDR3 reads TGCAGTGCTAGAAAGGCTAGCCTCTACGAGCAGTACTTC.

The genes are TRBV28 and TRBJ2-5, with TRBD1 matching over 8 bases. V was pared by 7 bases and J by 5 bases, with 15 bases of the junction left unmatched. The CDR3 loop spans 16 amino acids. The germline V gene encodes CDR1 MDHEN and CDR2 SYDVKM. In nucleotides, the CDR3 is TGTGCCAGCACCCCAAGGGGCAGGGGGCATCGGGAGACCCAGTACTTC. Its protein is CASTPRGRGHRETQYF.

The genes are TRBV19 and TRBJ1-1; D is possibly TRBD1 (5 bases). Trimming pared 6 bases from V and 1 base from J, leaving 21 bases between. The CDR3 is made up of 17 amino acids. CDR1 is LNHDA and CDR2 is SQIVND in the germline V gene (reference sequence). CDR3 in DNA: TGTGCCAGTAGGGACACCCTTTGGGGGACTTCGAACACTGAAGCTTTCTTT. It codes for CASRDTLWGTSNTEAFF. Using reference TRBV19 and TRBJ1-1 for the parts outside the CDR3, the full variable domain is DGGITQSPKYLFRKEGQNVTLSCEQNLNHDAMYWYRQDPGQGLRLIYYSQIVNDFQKGDIAEGYSVSREKKESFPLTVTSAQKNPTAFYLCASRDTLWGTSNTEAFFGQGTRLTVV.

The chain combines TRBV5-4 with TRBJ1-2; D unclear. The V end was cut by 4 bases, the J end by 3 bases, with 13 bases between. CDR1 and CDR2 (germline): SGHNT, YYREEE (reference sequence). There are 14 residues in the CDR3. The DNA for the CDR3 is TGTGCCAGCAGCCCCTCGCCGGATCACTATGGCTACACCTTC. Protein sequence: CASSPSPDHYGYTF.

The chain joins TRBV18 to TRBJ2-1; 10 bases are a match to TRBD2. Germline CDR1 reads KGHSH; CDR2 reads LQKENI. Trimming removed 1 base from V and 10 bases from J; junction bases left unmatched: 4. The CDR3 is 14 residues long. This chain's CDR3 is CASSPRLAGDEQFF. CDR3 nucleotide sequence: TGTGCCAGCTCACCACGGCTAGCGGGGGACGAGCAGTTCTTC.

The V and J genes are TRBV3-1 and TRBJ2-3; 8 nucleotides agree with TRBD2. This CDR3 has 15 residues. Trimming took 4 bases from V and 4 from J; bases not matched to a gene: 7. Germline V CDR1 and CDR2: LGHDT, YNNKEL (reference sequence). The CDR3 bases are TGTGCCAGCAGCCCCTCCGGGGGGGGCGCAGATACGCAGTATTTT. This encodes CASSPSGGGADTQYF.

The genes are TRBV11-3 and TRBJ2-1; TRBD2 might be the D (7 bases). In germline, CDR1 is SGHNT, CDR2 YENEEA. CDR3 size: 16 residues. Deletions cut 4 bases from V and 1 base from J, with 14 bases between. The CDR3 DNA follows: TGTGCCAGCAGCTCCCAAGGGGGGGCGTCCTACAATGAGCAGTTCTTC. It yields the protein CASSSQGGASYNEQFF.

CDR3 nucleotides: TGCAGTGCTAGAGGGTTAGCTGCCAACCCCAGAGAGCAGTTCTTC. Translating gives CSARGLAANPREQFF. The chain has TRBV20-1 and TRBJ2-1; D ambiguous. The CDR3 has 15 residues. V was trimmed by 1 base and J by 10 bases, leaving 20 bases between them. CDR1 DFQATT and CDR2 SNEGSKA come from the germline V gene (reference sequence).

In DNA, the CDR3 is TGCAGTGCTCCGAGCGGGGGGGTCTATGAGCAGTTCTTC. This codes for CSAPSGGVYEQFF. This chain connects TRBV20-1 to TRBJ2-1; 10 bases match TRBD2. Per the germline V gene, CDR1 is DFQATT and CDR2 is SNEGSKA (reference sequence). V shed 5 bases and J 8 bases; nucleotides not matched to a gene: 6. The CDR3 length is 13 residues.

The J gene is TRBJ2-4, the V gene TRBV2, with D possibly being TRBD1 (5 bases). The CDR3 covers 14 residues. Germline-derived CDR1 and CDR2 are SNHLY and FYNNEI. The V end was cut by 6 bases, the J end by 3 bases, with 12 bases between. CDR3 amino acids: CASSATEGKNIQYF. CDR3 in DNA: TGTGCCAGCAGCGCGACAGAAGGCAAAAACATTCAGTACTTC.

This rearrangement joins TRBV4-1 to TRBJ2-1; TRBD2 is a possible D gene (5 bases). There are 18 residues in the CDR3. V lost 4 bases to trimming and J lost 0 bases, with 19 bases between them. CDR1 MGHRA and CDR2 YSYEKL come from the germline V gene. CDR3 bases: TGCGCCAGCAGCCCGATTCCAGCTAGCCAAAGCTCCTACAATGAGCAGTTCTTC. It codes for CASSPIPASQSSYNEQFF.

V usage is TRBV20-1 and J usage is TRBJ2-7; 7 nucleotides agree with TRBD1. Germline CDR1 is DFQATT and CDR2 is SNEGSKA (reference sequence). V shed 3 bases, J shed 0 bases, and the junction held 5 bases outside the gene matches. CDR3 length: 14 residues. The CDR3 DNA sequence: TGCAGTGCTAGTGAGCAGGGGGTCTCCTACGAGCAGTACTTC. The encoded protein is CSASEQGVSYEQYF.

CDR3 loop: CSGGTGSTEAFF. The CDR3 DNA reads TGCAGCGGGGGGACAGGGAGCACTGAAGCTTTCTTT. The chain joins TRBV29-1 to TRBJ1-1, with 9 bases identical to TRBD1. This CDR3 spans 12 amino acids. The ends lost 7 bases at V and 4 bases at J; junction bases unmatched: 4. The germline CDR1 and CDR2 sequences are SQVTM and ANQGSEA. The complete variable domain, with remaining parts taken from reference TRBV29-1 and TRBJ1-1, reads SAVISQKPSRDICQRGTSLTIQCQVDSQVTMMFWYRQQPGQSLTLIATANQGSEATYESGFVIDKFPISRPNLTFSTLTVSNMSPEDSSIYLCSGGTGSTEAFFGQGTRLTVV.

The genes are TRBV12-3 or TRBV12-4 and TRBJ2-1; 8 bases line up with TRBD2. The CDR3 loop spans 15 amino acids. The trim removed 6 bases at V and 0 bases at J, leaving 4 bases unmatched. The CDR3 sequence is CASSTSGSSYNEQFF. As DNA, the CDR3 is TGTGCCAGCAGCACCAGCGGGAGCTCCTACAATGAGCAGTTCTTC.

CDR3 amino acids: CATRAGTAAGKLFF. The CDR3 coding sequence is TGTGCCACCAGAGCCGGGACAGCGGCCGGAAAACTGTTTTTT. J is TRBJ1-4 and V is TRBV7-6; 7 bases align to TRBD1. Germline CDR1 reads SGHVS; CDR2 reads FNYEAQ. The CDR3 length is 14 residues. V shed 10 bases, J shed 10 bases, and the junction held 15 bases outside the gene matches.

This chain connects TRBV4-2 to TRBJ2-4; D might be TRBD2 (5 bases). V gave up 3 bases and J gave up 1 base, with 13 bases separating them. The CDR3 has 16 amino acids. CDR1 is LGHNA, CDR2 YNFKEQ, per germline. The CDR3 DNA reads as TGTGCCAGCAGCCAGGGCCTCAGAGGGGCCAAAAACATTCAGTACTTC. Its translation: CASSQGLRGAKNIQYF.

The J gene is TRBJ1-1, the V gene TRBV16; the D is unclear. V lost 4 bases, J lost 5 bases, and 14 bases lay in between. The germline V gene encodes CDR1 KGHSY and CDR2 FQNENV. The CDR3 is 14 residues long. The CDR3 DNA reads as TGTGCCAGCAGCCCAATCAGGAGCCTTACTGAAGCTTTCTTT. Its translation: CASSPIRSLTEAFF.